This T cell receptor (beta chain) was sequenced during a study of blood T cell repertoires in COVID-19. On the study more broadly: The cDNA or gDNA used as material had been derived from T cells, B-cell-depleted T cells, or PBMCs.

Measured with immunoSEQ multiplex PCR; TCRdb has only the in-frame clones, and not every one. Altogether almost 250,000 clones are present, about 82% being singletons, with the ten largest covering about 5.4%. Germline values: CDR1 SNHLY, CDR2 FYNNEI. The CDR3 length is 16 residues. Trimming removed 6 bases at V and 1 base at J, with 15 bases between. Sequenced sample: peripheral blood. This TCR derives from a woman older than 75 with COVID-19, enrolled during active disease. The chain combines TRBV2 with TRBJ2-2, with a possible D match to TRBD2 (7 bases). The CDR3: CASRRRGGVNTGELFF. In DNA, the CDR3 is TGTGCCAGCAGGAGGAGGGGGGGAGTGAACACCGGGGAGCTGTTTTTT.